This TCR beta chain came from a study of T cells after yellow fever vaccination. Study-wide results and limits: The secondary response was weaker but peaked faster, day 5 versus 15. FACS-sorted repertoires might harbor abundant contaminating clonotypes from the bulk population.

This clonotype was seen at least ten times. The target antigen is unknown. From germline, CDR1 is SQVTM and CDR2 ANQGSEA. The CDR3 consists of 12 residues. With V trimmed by 6 bases and J by 2 bases, 4 bases remained unmatched. By 5'RACE template switching, TCR cDNA was produced, with a universal primer site and UMIs added in the process. Each CDR3 protein is one row after TCRdb ran MiXCR on the 5' RACE reads. The sample comprises under 150,000 distinct CDR3 sequences, about 7.7% of which are singletons, and less than 0.85% rests with the top ten. The sequences come from CD4+ T cells sorted from PBMCs, collected 5 days after the yellow fever booster vaccination. The chain has TRBV29-1 and TRBJ2-7, with TRBD1 matching over 7 bases. The sequence came from a man in his thirties or forties who received the YFV17D yellow fever vaccine. CDR3 nucleotides: TGCAGCGTGGGGACAGTTGCCTACGAGCAGTACTTC. Residues: CSVGTVAYEQYF.